This T cell receptor (beta chain) was sequenced for a study of CD8+ T cells in alopecia areata. Study summary: Patients in the study were on tofacitinib for 6 to 18 months, then off it for 6 months.

The sample holds a few counts of this clone. What it binds is not known. This CDR3 has 14 amino acids. Germline CDR1 is SQVTM and CDR2 is ANQGSEA. V was shortened by 7 bases and J by 3 bases, with 18 bases between the two germline ends. Study-level results: Whereas mice showed it more clearly, TCR sharing across patients was murkier, possibly because of HLA. Alopecia totalis/universalis scalp especially showed more expanded CD8+ clones than normal scalp. Normal skin's resident alphabeta T cells are sequenced alongside lesional scalp T cells.

The authors extracted RNA and reverse transcribed it into cDNA as the sequencing template. The assay was immunoSEQ multiplex PCR, and TCRdb's table has in-frame clones only and misses some. The sample has about 180,000 clones, over 50% seen once. This sequence joins TRBV29-1 and TRBJ1-1, with D perhaps matching TRBD1 (6 bases). Sequenced material: CD4+ T cells sorted from blood, taken at week 0. This clonotype was obtained from a human donor with alopecia areata. CDR3: CSAAMGTFYTEAFF. DNA for the CDR3: TGCAGCGCTGCGATGGGGACATTCTACACTGAAGCTTTCTTT.